The 23 T cell receptor beta chains reported below all come from one sample, sequenced in a study of tumor-infiltrating lymphocytes in primary liver carcinoma. Germline DNA was also extracted, while the blood RNA originated from unsorted whole blood. From around 0.5 ug of total RNA, TCR beta-specific cDNA was reverse-transcribed using a constant-region primer. What produced the TCR beta libraries was three nested multiplex PCR rounds using slightly modified ARM-PCR. TRBV1-TRBV30 forward primers paired with a C-beta reverse primer were used in the first two PCR rounds, which ran roughly 9 cycles each. TCRdb processed the multiplex PCR reads anew with MiXCR; each CDR3 protein has one entry. The table shows hundreds of thousands of distinct CDR3 sequences, with roughly 60% occurring only once. Sequenced: peripheral blood. These receptor sequences come from a man aged 35-49 years with primary liver carcinoma and hepatitis B virus infection.

This clonotype was found once. Sequence at one end of the junction differs from germline and may be a read error. The V and J genes are TRBV14 and TRBJ2-5; 9 bases are a match to TRBD1. CDR1 and CDR2 from the germline V gene are SGHDN and FVKESK. This CDR3 region has 14 residues. The CDR3 DNA reads as TGTGTCAGCAGCCGGGACAGGGCACAAGAGACCCAGTACTTC. This gives the protein CVSSRDRAQETQYF. Full variable domain (outside the CDR3, taken from reference TRBV14 and TRBJ2-5): EAGVTQFPSHSVIEKGQTVTLRCDPISGHDNLYWYRRVMGKEIKFLLHFVKESKQDESGMPNNRFLAERTGGTYSTLKVQPAELEDSGVYFCVSSRDRAQETQYFGPGTRLLVL.

On this clonotype itself: An end of the junction does not agree with germline; a read error may underlie this. The V gene is TRBV11-2, the J gene TRBJ2-5; D might be TRBD2 (6 bases). Germline V gene sequence: CDR1 SGHAT, CDR2 FQNNGV. This CDR3 comprises 14 residues. The CDR3 coding sequence is TGTCCCAGCAGCGGGCCCACCTTCGGGGAGACCCGGTACTTC. Amino acids: CPSSGPTFGETRYF.

This chain links TRBV7-9 with TRBJ1-2; 9 bases map to TRBD1. The junction had 2 bases not matched to a gene; V was cut back by 4 bases and J by 8 bases. The CDR3 covers 12 residues. The germline V gene has CDR1 SEHNR and CDR2 FQNEAQ (reference sequence). The chain's CDR3 is CASSWTGEGYTF. CDR3 coding DNA: TGTGCCAGCAGCTGGACAGGGGAGGGCTACACCTTC.

For this clonotype: This sequence may be a read error, since a much larger clone differs from it by one base. The gene calls are TRBV6-1 and TRBJ2-3; maybe TRBD1 (7 bases). CDR3 length equals 17 residues. Germline-derived CDR1 and CDR2 are MNHNS and SASEGT. Trimming took 5 bases from V and 4 from J, leaving 22 bases between them. Written as DNA, the CDR3 is TGTGCCAGCAGTATTAGGATTAGCGGAGGGGGCCCAGATACGCAGTATTTT. This sequence encodes CASSIRISGGGPDTQYF.

This sequence joins TRBV28 and TRBJ2-2; D is tentatively TRBD1 or TRBD2 (6 bases each). The CDR3 runs to 15 residues. Deletions cut 3 bases from V and 4 bases from J, with 12 bases between. The germline CDR1 and CDR2 sequences are MDHEN and SYDVKM. The chain's CDR3 is CASSLGGAGTGELFF. The CDR3 coding sequence is TGTGCCAGCAGTTTGGGGGGCGCGGGCACCGGGGAGCTGTTTTTT.

On this clonotype itself: This may arise from a read error, as a much more abundant clone is one base away. The genes are TRBV6-1 and TRBJ1-2, with D hard to call. Germline lookup yields CDR1 MNHNS and CDR2 SASEGT. The V and J ends lost 3 bases and 0 bases respectively, with 8 bases between them. The CDR3 runs 14 residues. The DNA of the CDR3 is TGTGCCAGCAGTGAGGGCGATACTAACTATGGCTACACCTTC. This translates into CASSEGDTNYGYTF.

Comment on this clonotype: Since a much larger clone is just one base distant, this may be a read error. The rearrangement joins TRBV6-2 or TRBV6-3 to TRBJ2-4; TRBD2 aligns across 7 bases. The V segment lost 6 bases and the J segment 4 bases; nucleotides outside the gene matches: 12. CDR3 size: 16 residues. Germline assignment: CDR1 MNHEY and CDR2 SVGEGT. Here the CDR3 DNA reads TGTGCCAGCAGCTCGATGGGTGGCGGGAGTAAAAACATTCAGTACTTC. Translated, it gives CASSSMGGGSKNIQYF.

This clonotype was recorded only once. A much larger clonotype is one base distant, so this may be a read error. The chain joins TRBV7-8 to TRBJ1-5, with D tentatively TRBD1 (5 bases). Germline V lookup: CDR1 SGHVS, CDR2 FQNEAQ. The V end lost 3 bases, the J end lost 3 bases, and 12 bases lay between the germline ends. The CDR3 runs to 15 residues. CDR3 DNA: TGTGCCAGCAGCTTTGAGGGGCGCGACAATCAGCCCCAGCATTTT. Its protein product is CASSFEGRDNQPQHF.

This clonotype was recorded a few times. The chain has TRBV28 and TRBJ2-3, with D possibly being TRBD1 or TRBD2 (6 bases each). The CDR3 extends over 14 amino acids. Germline CDR1 and CDR2: MDHEN and SYDVKM. Trimming removed 2 bases at V and 4 bases at J, with 10 bases between. The CDR3 region is CASSLVGGSDTQYF. Here the CDR3 DNA reads TGTGCCAGCAGTTTAGTAGGGGGGTCAGATACGCAGTATTTT. The variable domain in full, completed from reference TRBV28 and TRBJ2-3, reads DVKVTQSSRYLVKRTGEKVFLECVQDMDHENMFWYRQDPGLGLRLIYFSYDVKMKEKGDIPEGYSVSREKKERFSLILESASTNQTSMYLCASSLVGGSDTQYFGPGTRLTVL.

A word on this clonotype: Since a much larger clone is just one base distant, this may be a read error. As DNA, the CDR3 is TGTGCCACCAGTCTTGGACAGGGGGTCACGGACACTGAAGCTTTCTTT. Protein sequence: CATSLGQGVTDTEAFF. The chain has TRBV12-3 or TRBV12-4 and TRBJ1-1; 10 bases fit TRBD1. The CDR3 runs to 16 residues.

Many counts were recorded for this clonotype. The chain employs TRBV11-3 and TRBJ2-1; 7 positions match TRBD2. Germline V gives CDR1 SGHNT, CDR2 YENEEA. J lost 4 bases, V lost 5 bases, and 8 bases had no gene match. CDR3 size: 15 residues. Here the CDR3 DNA reads TGTGCCAGCAGCGCCCTAGCGGTTAATTACAATGAGCAGTTCTTC. This sequence encodes CASSALAVNYNEQFF.

The genes are TRBV30 and TRBJ2-5; possible D gene TRBD1, 5 bases. The CDR3 spans 14 residues. Trimming stripped 7 bases from V and 3 bases from J, with 18 bases between. Germline V gives CDR1 GTSNPN, CDR2 SVGIG (reference sequence). For the CDR3, the DNA is TGTGCCTCTACGACTCCGGACACAAAAGAGACCCAGTACTTC. Translation: CASTTPDTKETQYF.

Note on this clonotype: At one end the junction does not follow the germline gene, possibly because of a read error. CDR3 sequence reads: CASSLDIGLDSEHYF. The CDR3 region has the DNA TGTGCCAGCAGCTTAGACATAGGGCTAGATTCCGAGCACTACTTC. This rearrangement joins TRBV11-2 to TRBJ2-7; D not certain. CDR1 and CDR2 from the germline V gene are SGHAT and FQNNGV. CDR3 length equals 15 residues.

Comments on this clonotype: Sequence at one end of the junction differs from germline and may be a read error. This rearrangement joins TRBV29-1 to TRBJ1-5; D is unresolved. The germline V gene encodes CDR1 SQVTM and CDR2 ANQGSEA. The CDR3 consists of 14 residues. CDR3 DNA sequence: TGTAGCGTTGCGGAGGGTGATAGCAATCAGCCCAAGCATTTT. This encodes CSVAEGDSNQPKHF.

Worth noting for this clonotype: The CDR3 does not close with the conserved phenylalanine or tryptophan, likely indicating a read error. The rearrangement joins TRBV11-1 to TRBJ2-1, with unresolved D. Germline CDR1 reads SGHAT; CDR2 reads FQDESV (reference sequence). The CDR3 loop spans 14 amino acids. CDR3 sequence: CAGSFTGPYNEQFL. In DNA form, the CDR3 reads TGTGCCGGCAGCTTTACCGGGCCATACAATGAGCAGTTCCTC.

The chain couples TRBV5-4 to TRBJ1-2; possibly TRBD1 for D (6 bases). Deletions cut 3 bases from V and 6 bases from J, with 12 bases between. CDR3 length equals 13 residues. Germline V lookup: CDR1 SGHNT, CDR2 YYREEE (reference sequence). The CDR3 loop reads CASSSRQVDGYTF. The CDR3 bases are TGTGCCAGCAGCTCCAGACAGGTTGATGGCTACACCTTC.

This clonotype has a single count. A junction boundary mismatches the germline segment, possibly from a read error. The J gene is TRBJ2-5, the V gene TRBV11-2, with no clear D. This CDR3 is 12 amino acids long. The germline V gene has CDR1 SGHAT and CDR2 FQNNGV. DNA of the CDR3: TGTGCCAGCACCTTAGCTGTGGAGACCCAGTACTTC. Its protein is CASTLAVETQYF.

This clonotype was detected ten times or more. The rearrangement joins TRBV6-5 to TRBJ2-3, with no clear D. The CDR3 covers 12 residues. Germline V gene sequence: CDR1 MNHEY, CDR2 SVGAGI. Trimming stripped 6 bases from V and 1 base from J, with 5 bases between. The chain's CDR3 is CASRAGTDTQYF. CDR3 sequence (DNA): TGTGCCAGCAGGGCGGGCACAGATACGCAGTATTTT.

A remark on this clonotype: Possible read error: a much larger clone is one base away. The J gene is TRBJ1-2, the V gene TRBV4-1, with a possible D match to TRBD1 (6 bases). Trimming took off 4 bases at V and 0 bases at J, with 18 bases between the two ends. CDR1 is MGHRA and CDR2 is YSYEKL in the germline V gene. The CDR3 loop spans 17 amino acids. The CDR3 is CASSLGEGELSNYGYTF. DNA of the CDR3: TGCGCCAGCAGCCTGGGGGAGGGGGAGCTGTCTAACTATGGCTACACCTTC.

The genes are TRBV11-3 and TRBJ1-1, with a possible D match to TRBD1 (6 bases). The CDR3 is 13 amino acids. With 5 bases removed from V and 14 bases from J, the gap between germline ends came to 21 bases. Per germline, CDR1 SGHNT and CDR2 YENEEA. Here the CDR3 reads CASSRTGGTVAFF. Written as DNA, the CDR3 is TGTGCCAGCAGCCGCACGGGGGGCACTGTAGCATTCTTT.

This rearrangement joins TRBV10-3 to TRBJ2-7; 7 bases line up with TRBD1. The J segment lost 2 bases and the V segment lost 4 bases, leaving 11 bases of the junction unmatched. Looked up from germline, CDR1 is ENHRY and CDR2 is SYGVKD. The CDR3 length is 16 residues. CDR3 sequence: CAISVGRGQDAYEQYF. CDR3 in DNA: TGTGCCATCAGTGTAGGACGAGGACAGGACGCCTACGAGCAGTACTTC.

A word on this clonotype: A read error may be the cause here, since a much bigger clone is one base away. The chain employs TRBV6-1 and TRBJ1-2; 7 positions match TRBD1. The CDR3 runs 15 residues. Per germline, CDR1 MNHNS and CDR2 SASEGT. The V segment lost 7 bases and the J segment 2 bases; nucleotides outside the gene matches: 10. CDR3 nucleotide sequence: TGTGCCAGCACCACCAGGGGGGGAGCAAACTATGGCTACACCTTC. Protein: CASTTRGGANYGYTF.

This clonotype was seen many times. This chain connects TRBV4-2 to TRBJ2-1; D possibly corresponds to TRBD2 (5 bases). Germline loops: CDR1 LGHNA, CDR2 YNFKEQ. The CDR3 extends over 15 amino acids. Trimming cost V 0 bases and J 5 bases, with 11 bases left between them. The CDR3 nucleotides are TGTGCCAGCAGCCAAGAATTCGGCGGGCACAATGAGCAGTTCTTC. Translation: CASSQEFGGHNEQFF.